This T cell receptor beta chain is drawn from a study of control samples from healthy donors and cancer patients. Using immunoSEQ multiplex PCR, the repertoire was profiled, and TCRdb retains in-frame clones only, with some absent. The sample lists roughly 370,000 clones; approximately 90% were seen once. Sequenced sample: PBMCs. This receptor was identified in a man aged 40-50 years with head and neck cancer.

CDR3 DNA sequence: TGTGCCAGTCGGCATTATAATTCACCCCTCCACTTT. Translated: CASRHYNSPLHF. The chain couples TRBV19 to TRBJ1-6; unclear D gene. The CDR3 extends over 12 amino acids. Germline values: CDR1 LNHDA, CDR2 SQIVND (reference sequence). The V end lost 8 bases, the J end lost 4 bases, and 6 bases lay between the germline ends.